This TCR beta chain comes out of a study of control samples from healthy donors and cancer patients. The ends were cut back, 6 bases at V and 6 bases at J, with 8 bases in the middle. Looked up from germline, CDR1 is SGHNT and CDR2 is YYREEE (reference sequence). The CDR3 covers 11 residues. Method: immunoSEQ multiplex PCR; TCRdb's copy keeps in-frame clones and lacks some. The data show about 150,000 clones, with around nine tenths seen just once and 4.9% held by the top ten. This clone was seen just once. This rearrangement joins TRBV5-4 to TRBJ2-3; D not certain. The receptor was derived from a man aged 25 to 40 in good health. Material: blood. CDR3 in amino acids: CASTATDTQYF. CDR3 nucleotide sequence: TGTGCCAGCACCGCAACCGATACGCAGTATTTT.